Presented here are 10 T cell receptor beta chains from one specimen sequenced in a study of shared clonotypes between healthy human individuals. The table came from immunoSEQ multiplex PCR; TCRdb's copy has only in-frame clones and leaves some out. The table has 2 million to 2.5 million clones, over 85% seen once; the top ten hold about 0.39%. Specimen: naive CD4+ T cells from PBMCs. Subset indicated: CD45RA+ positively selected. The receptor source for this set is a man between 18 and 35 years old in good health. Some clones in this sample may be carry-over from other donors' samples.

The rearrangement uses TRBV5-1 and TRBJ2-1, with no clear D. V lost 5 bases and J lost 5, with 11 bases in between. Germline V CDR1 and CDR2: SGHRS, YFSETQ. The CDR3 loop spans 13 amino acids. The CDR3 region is CASRIGQNNEQFF. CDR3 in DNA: TGCGCCAGCAGAATAGGGCAGAACAATGAGCAGTTCTTC.

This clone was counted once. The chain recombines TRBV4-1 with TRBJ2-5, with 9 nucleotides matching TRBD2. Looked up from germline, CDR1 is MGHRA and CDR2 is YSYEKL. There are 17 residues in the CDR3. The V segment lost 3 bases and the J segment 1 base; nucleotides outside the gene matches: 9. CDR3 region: CASSHLRSGSFQETQYF. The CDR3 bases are TGCGCCAGCAGCCACTTACGTAGCGGGAGTTTCCAAGAGACCCAGTACTTC.

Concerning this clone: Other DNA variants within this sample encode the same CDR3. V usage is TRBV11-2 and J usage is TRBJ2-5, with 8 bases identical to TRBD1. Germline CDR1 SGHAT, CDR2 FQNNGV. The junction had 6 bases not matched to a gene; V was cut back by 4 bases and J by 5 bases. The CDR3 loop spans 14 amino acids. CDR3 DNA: TGTGCCAGCAGCTCGCAGGGGGCTGGCGAGACCCAGTACTTC. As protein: CASSSQGAGETQYF.

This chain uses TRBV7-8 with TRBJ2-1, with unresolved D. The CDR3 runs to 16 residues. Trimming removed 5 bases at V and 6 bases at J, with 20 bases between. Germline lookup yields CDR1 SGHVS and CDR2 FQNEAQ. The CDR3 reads CASSQELGIRSNEQFF. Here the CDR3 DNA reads TGTGCCAGCAGCCAGGAGCTGGGGATTCGGTCCAATGAGCAGTTCTTC.

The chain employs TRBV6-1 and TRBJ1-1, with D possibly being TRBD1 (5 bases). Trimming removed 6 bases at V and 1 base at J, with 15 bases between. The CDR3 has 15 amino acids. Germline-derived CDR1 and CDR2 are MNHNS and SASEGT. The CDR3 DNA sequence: TGTGCCAGCAGGGCCATCCTAACAGGGAACACTGAAGCTTTCTTT. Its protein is CASRAILTGNTEAFF.

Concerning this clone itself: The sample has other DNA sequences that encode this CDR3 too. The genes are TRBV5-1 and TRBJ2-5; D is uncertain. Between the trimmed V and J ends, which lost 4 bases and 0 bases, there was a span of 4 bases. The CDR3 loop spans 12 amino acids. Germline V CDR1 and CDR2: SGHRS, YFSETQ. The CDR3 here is CASSPNQETQYF. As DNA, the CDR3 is TGCGCCAGCAGCCCAAACCAAGAGACCCAGTACTTC. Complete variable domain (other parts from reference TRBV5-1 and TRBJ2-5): KAGVTQTPRYLIKTRGQQVTLSCSPISGHRSVSWYQQTPGQGLQFLFEYFSETQRNKGNFPGRFSGRQFSNSRSEMNVSTLELGDSALYLCASSPNQETQYFGPGTRLLVL.

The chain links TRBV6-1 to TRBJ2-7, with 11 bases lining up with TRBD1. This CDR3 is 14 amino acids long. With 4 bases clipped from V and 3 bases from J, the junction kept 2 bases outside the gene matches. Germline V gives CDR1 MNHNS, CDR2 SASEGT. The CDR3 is CASSGTGGIYEQYF. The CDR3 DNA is TGTGCCAGCAGTGGGACAGGGGGCATCTACGAGCAGTACTTC.

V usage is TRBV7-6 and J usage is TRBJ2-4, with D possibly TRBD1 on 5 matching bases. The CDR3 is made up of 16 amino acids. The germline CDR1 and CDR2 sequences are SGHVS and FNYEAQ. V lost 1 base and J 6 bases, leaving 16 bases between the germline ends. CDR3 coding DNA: TGTGCCAGCAGCTTAGGCCCAGGGCGTACCGGAAACATTCAGTACTTC. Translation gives CASSLGPGRTGNIQYF.

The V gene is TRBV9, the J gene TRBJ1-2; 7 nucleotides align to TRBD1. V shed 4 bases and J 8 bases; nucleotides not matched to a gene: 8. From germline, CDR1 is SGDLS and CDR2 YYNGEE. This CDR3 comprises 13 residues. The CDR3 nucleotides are TGTGCCAGCAGCCGGACAGGAATGAACGGCTACACCTTC. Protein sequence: CASSRTGMNGYTF.

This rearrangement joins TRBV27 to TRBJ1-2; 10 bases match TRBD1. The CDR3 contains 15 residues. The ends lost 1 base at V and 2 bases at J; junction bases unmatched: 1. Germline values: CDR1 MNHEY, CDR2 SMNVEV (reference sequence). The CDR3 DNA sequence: TGTGCCAGCAGTTTATTGGGACAGGGGAACTATGGCTACACCTTC. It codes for CASSLLGQGNYGYTF.